This T cell receptor beta chain was identified during a study of blood T cells in healthy people across ages (dated by TCRdb to between 2014 and 2016). Regarding the complete study: In model experiments, roughly one uniquely barcoded TCR beta cDNA molecule per two T cells was captured by template switching. Using deep sequencing normalized with unique cDNA molecular identifiers, the study measured how TCR beta repertoire diversity changes with age. Donors were grouped into four age groups: young (average roughly 17 years), middle-aged (approximately 41), aged (62) and long-lived (just over 80). To avoid experimental bias, donors of different ages were randomly spread across the sequencing lanes. Using the same blood draw, the study looked at two additional independent replicas of 1 million unique cDNA reads for two donors, one aged 18 to 30 and the other aged 80 or older. The study at large found these results: Estimates of total diversity based on one million sequenced T cells were considered lower bounds and underestimates. Because donor CMV infection status was unknown, age-related changes in expanded clonotypes were potentially confounded. Observed TCR beta diversity correlated strongly with the percentage of naive T cells measured by flow cytometry. Compared with the aged group, the long-lived group had more naive CD4+ T cells, fewer expanded clones and increased TCR diversity, suggesting age selection. Since profiling was done on bulk unsorted PBMCs, naive and antigen-experienced compartments could not be conclusively compared. Observed TCR beta diversity per million T cells fell roughly linearly with age, and a significant reduction was already apparent by age roughly 41.

The roughly 39 donors, aged about 6 to 100 years, were systemically healthy Caucasian individuals from Russia. Roughly 11 milliliters of peripheral blood were drawn from each donor into EDTA-treated Vacutainer tubes. PBMCs were isolated by Ficoll-Paque density-gradient centrifugation, with at least 6 million obtained per sample. Trizol reagent was used to extract total RNA from PBMCs, with at least 5.5 micrograms per sample. Naive CD45RAhigh/CD27high T cell percentages were measured by flow cytometry on a PBMC aliquot from every donor. Receptor libraries were prepared by 5' RACE. The data were produced on an Illumina HiSeq 2500. The second PCR ran for about 6 to 12 cycles and used a J-beta primer mix along with a sample-barcoded 5' primer. A template-switch 5' adaptor carrying 12 random nucleotides introduced a unique molecular identifier onto each TCR beta cDNA molecule. Each sample yielded at least 3 million CDR3-containing paired-end reads. First-strand cDNA synthesis was performed from all RNA using the Mint cDNA synthesis kit, with priming by a TRBC-specific oligonucleotide. All cDNA was treated with uracil-DNA glycosylase and then went through a first 18-cycle PCR with the universal primers M1SS and BC2_uni_R. The authors' pipeline ran thus. Each sample was normalized by randomly selecting 1 million high-quality reads, each carrying a distinct molecular identifier. Instead of being binned into consensus sequences, reads that shared molecular identifiers were thrown out. MiTCR, with a Q25 quality threshold and the strictest error-elimination algorithm, was used for CDR3 identification, clonotype clustering and error correction. A nonparametric unseen species model with Euler transformation was used to estimate lower-bound total TCR beta diversity. TCRdb's own reprocessing of the public reads used fastp at Q25 and MiXCR and kept productive beta chains. Rows with a matching CDR3 protein are joined into one entry that keeps the most common DNA and genes. The authors' filters were not applied to this entry. Recorded for this sample are 650,000 to 700,000 distinct CDR3 sequences; roughly half of them occurred a single time. The top ten clones comprise approximately 13% of the sample.

Measured from the cysteine to the phenylalanine, the CDR3 is 14 residues long. The DNA shown is the 42-base CDR3, in frame from base 1. This clonotype was detected ten times or more. Its antigen specificity is not known. Per-base quality was not reported, and no clone a single base away is much larger than it. The sample comprised blood. This TCR was recovered from a woman older than 75 in good health. The sequence joins TRBV21-1 to TRBJ2-5; whether TRBD1, the table's D call, matches the DNA was not checked. TRBV21-1 is shown as a pseudogene. The CDR3 is CASPNRGQQETQYF. The DNA is as follows: TGTGCCAGCCCGAACAGGGGCCAACAAGAGACCCAGTACTTC.